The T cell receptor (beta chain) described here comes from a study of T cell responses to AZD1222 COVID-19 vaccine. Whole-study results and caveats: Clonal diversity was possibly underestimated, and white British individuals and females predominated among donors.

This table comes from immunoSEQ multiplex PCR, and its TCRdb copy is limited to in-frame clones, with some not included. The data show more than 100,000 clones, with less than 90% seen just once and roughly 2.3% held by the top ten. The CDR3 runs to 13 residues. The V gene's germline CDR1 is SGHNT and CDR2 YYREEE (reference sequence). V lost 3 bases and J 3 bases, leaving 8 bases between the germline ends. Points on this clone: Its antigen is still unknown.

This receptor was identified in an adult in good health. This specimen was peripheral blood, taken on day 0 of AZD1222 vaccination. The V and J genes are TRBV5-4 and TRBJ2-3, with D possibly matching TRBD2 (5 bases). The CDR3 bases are TGTGCCAGCAGCTCCCCGGGGACAGATACGCAGTATTTT. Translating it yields CASSSPGTDTQYF.